Reported below is one TCR beta chain. Its antigen is currently unknown. Profiled with immunoSEQ multiplex PCR; TCRdb holds only in-frame clones, not every one. The sample lists roughly 300,000 clones, 73% occurring once. This entry belongs to a study of shared clonotypes between healthy human individuals. General study points: Rarefaction demonstrated incomplete sorted-subset sequencing despite large depth.

Germline V CDR1 and CDR2: GTSNPN, SVGIG (reference sequence). CDR3 size: 15 residues. V shed 0 bases, J shed 3 bases, and the junction held 6 bases outside the gene matches. This sequence joins TRBV30 and TRBJ2-3, with 7 nucleotides matching TRBD2. The sequenced material came from memory CD4+ T cells sorted from blood. Subset defined: CD45RA-negative fraction. The origin of this receptor is a man aged 25 to 45 in good health. The chain's CDR3 is CAWSVGGRVTDTQYF. The CDR3 DNA is TGTGCCTGGAGTGTAGGTGGGAGGGTGACAGATACGCAGTATTTT.